These 19 T cell receptor beta chains originate from one sample sequenced in a study of human T cells and chemical hapten exposure. TCRdb itself ran the RACE reads through MiXCR, one entry per CDR3 protein. The data show about 120,000 distinct CDR3 sequences, approximately 15% seen once. Time point described: patch test 1, 2 weeks after DPC sensitization. Treatment noted: therapeutic diphenylcyclopropenone sensitization with weekly scalp DPC. The starting material was whole blood, obtained in connection with sensitization to the hapten diphenylcyclopropenone (DPC). The receptors stem from a man aged 18 to 35 with alopecia areata. Some clones in this sample may be carry-over from other donors' samples.

Only a few counts were recorded for this clonotype. The junction does not match germline at one end; this may be a read error. The chain uses TRBV7-2 and TRBJ1-2, with a tentative D call TRBD1 (6 bases). The CDR3 has 13 amino acids. CDR1 is SGHTA, CDR2 FQGNSA, per germline. The CDR3 DNA reads TGTGCCAGCAGCCGCCCACAGGGCTATAGCTACACCTTC. Protein product: CASSRPQGYSYTF.

Only a few counts were recorded for this clonotype. The chain couples TRBV20-1 to TRBJ2-3; D is unclear. The ends were cut back, 0 bases at V and 7 bases at J, with 26 bases in the middle. The germline gives CDR1 DFQATT, CDR2 SNEGSKA (reference sequence). The CDR3 runs to 18 residues. DNA of the CDR3: TGCAGTGCTAGAGATCCTGAGTCGGCCGTAACTTTCTACAATACGCAGTATTTT. This codes for CSARDPESAVTFYNTQYF.

This clonotype was seen a few times. The chain recombines TRBV7-2 with TRBJ1-2; D might be TRBD1 (5 bases). Germline CDR1 is SGHTA and CDR2 is FQGNSA. The germline V and J ends were trimmed by 5 bases and 5 bases, with 15 bases remaining between them. The length of the CDR3 is 14 residues. The chain's CDR3 is CASSSRDGAYGYTF. Written as DNA, the CDR3 is TGTGCCAGCAGCAGCCGGGACGGAGCGTATGGCTACACCTTC.

This clonotype has just a few counts. The rearrangement uses TRBV5-1 and TRBJ1-1; D may be TRBD1 (6 bases). The CDR3 has 15 residues. Looked up from germline, CDR1 is SGHRS and CDR2 is YFSETQ. Trimming took 3 bases from V and 4 from J, leaving 16 bases between them. The CDR3 region has the DNA TGCGCCAGCAGCTCGGTACAGGGAAAAGGCACTGAAGCTTTCTTT. Translation: CASSSVQGKGTEAFF.

This clonotype was detected only a few times. The chain has TRBV7-6 and TRBJ2-1, with unresolved D. Per the germline V gene, CDR1 is SGHVS and CDR2 is FNYEAQ. V was shortened by 1 base and J by 8 bases, with 21 bases between the two germline ends. This CDR3 is 17 amino acids long. In DNA, the CDR3 is TGTGCCAGCAGCTTAGTCCGTAGGGAAGAACCTACGGATGAGCAGTTCTTC. Encoded protein: CASSLVRREEPTDEQFF. Together with reference TRBV7-6 and TRBJ2-1, the CDR3 gives the full variable domain: GAGVSQSPRYKVTKRGQDVALRCDPISGHVSLYWYRQALGQGPEFLTYFNYEAQQDKSGLPNDRFSAERPEGSISTLTIQRTEQRDSAMYRCASSLVRREEPTDEQFFGPGTRLTVL.

This clonotype appeared a few times. The rearrangement joins TRBV12-3 or TRBV12-4 to TRBJ1-3, with no clear D. Trimming cost V 3 bases and J 2 bases, with 5 bases left between them. CDR3 length equals 13 residues. The CDR3 loop is CASSLVAGNTIYF. As DNA, the CDR3 is TGTGCCAGCAGTTTGGTGGCTGGAAACACCATATATTTT.

This clonotype was seen repeatedly, ten times or more. This chain connects TRBV6-2 or TRBV6-3 to TRBJ2-5; the D gene could be TRBD1 or TRBD2 (5 bases each). V was trimmed by 6 bases and J by 7 bases, leaving 21 bases between them. This CDR3 has 15 amino acids. CDR1 and CDR2 (germline): MNHEY, SVGEGT. CDR3 protein: CASRDDGHRRWTQYF. CDR3 in DNA: TGTGCCAGCAGGGACGACGGACACAGGAGGTGGACCCAGTACTTC.

The chain joins TRBV20-1 to TRBJ2-3; TRBD2 agrees at 10 bases. Unmatched junction bases numbered 11, after V lost 0 bases and J lost 2 bases. Germline CDR1 DFQATT, CDR2 SNEGSKA (reference sequence). The CDR3 covers 18 residues. This chain's CDR3 is CSARDVSGGPKHTDTQYF. For the CDR3, the DNA is TGCAGTGCTAGAGATGTTAGCGGGGGGCCTAAGCACACAGATACGCAGTATTTT.

J is TRBJ1-2 and V is TRBV1. TRBV1 is an annotated pseudogene. CDR3 length: 14 residues. The DNA of the CDR3 is TGCACCAGTACGATACCCTCCGGTTGCTATGGCTACACCTTC. Protein: CTSTIPSGCYGYTF.

This clonotype was detected a few times. The chain carries TRBV4-1 and TRBJ2-2; D ambiguous. V shed 6 bases and J shed 7 bases, with 9 bases lying between them. CDR3 length: 12 amino acids. Per the germline V gene, CDR1 is MGHRA and CDR2 is YSYEKL. The CDR3 coding sequence is TGCGCCAGCAGACGTGTGGGCGGGGAGCTGTTTTTT. This gives the protein CASRRVGGELFF.

At least ten counts were recorded for this clonotype. V usage is TRBV11-2 and J usage is TRBJ1-1; 9 bases are shared with TRBD1. Looked up from germline, CDR1 is SGHAT and CDR2 is FQNNGV. After removal of 4 bases from V and 5 bases from J, the junction contained 8 bases not matched to a gene. This CDR3 region has 15 residues. As DNA, the CDR3 is TGTGCCAGCAGCTCTTACAGGGGGCAGGGGACTGAAGCTTTCTTT. Its protein product is CASSSYRGQGTEAFF.

This clonotype showed up just a few times. The chain combines TRBV3-1 with TRBJ2-5; D is perhaps TRBD1 (5 bases). V was pared by 4 bases and J by 1 base, with 10 bases between. There are 14 residues in the CDR3. Germline CDR1 reads LGHDT; CDR2 reads YNNKEL (reference sequence). CDR3 coding DNA: TGTGCCAGCAGCCGGGGCGGTCTCCAAGAGACCCAGTACTTC. Translated: CASSRGGLQETQYF.

The CDR3 sequence is CASSLPGQGSNEQFF. In DNA form, the CDR3 reads TGTGCCAGCAGCTTGCCGGGACAGGGGAGTAACGAGCAGTTCTTC. The V gene is TRBV5-4, the J gene TRBJ2-1, with 10 bases fitting TRBD1. In germline, CDR1 is SGHNT, CDR2 YYREEE (reference sequence). This CDR3 has 15 amino acids. The V and J ends lost 1 base and 10 bases, in that order; junction bases with no gene match: 8.

This clonotype was recorded a few times. The rearrangement links TRBV2 to TRBJ2-1; D unresolved. CDR1 is SNHLY, CDR2 FYNNEI, per germline. This CDR3 comprises 11 residues. V was pared by 2 bases and J by 7 bases, with 3 bases between. CDR3 loop: CASSEWNEQFF. The DNA of the CDR3 is TGTGCCAGCAGTGAATGGAATGAGCAGTTCTTC. Looking up the rest from reference TRBV2 and TRBJ2-1 gives the full variable domain: EPEVTQTPSHQVTQMGQEVILRCVPISNHLYFYWYRQILGQKVEFLVSFYNNEISEKSEIFDDQFSVERPDGSNFTLKIRSTKLEDSAMYFCASSEWNEQFFGPGTRLTVL.

This clonotype was seen at least ten times. The chain combines TRBV28 with TRBJ2-3; D possibly corresponds to TRBD1 (6 bases). Germline V gives CDR1 MDHEN, CDR2 SYDVKM. The CDR3 is 14 residues long. Trimming took off 5 bases at V and 1 base at J, with 10 bases between the two ends. The CDR3 sequence: CASSPPGGTDTQYF. The CDR3 DNA sequence: TGTGCCAGCAGTCCCCCAGGGGGCACAGATACGCAGTATTTT. The full variable domain, in which reference TRBV28 and TRBJ2-3 provide the parts outside the CDR3, is DVKVTQSSRYLVKRTGEKVFLECVQDMDHENMFWYRQDPGLGLRLIYFSYDVKMKEKGDIPEGYSVSREKKERFSLILESASTNQTSMYLCASSPPGGTDTQYFGPGTRLTVL.

This clonotype was observed many times. The chain combines TRBV2 with TRBJ2-7; TRBD1 or TRBD2 may be the D gene (5 bases each). Germline CDR1 and CDR2: SNHLY and FYNNEI. The ends were cut back, 6 bases at V and 2 bases at J, with 14 bases in the middle. This CDR3 has 14 amino acids. CDR3 sequence (DNA): TGTGCCAGCAGGAAAGGGGACGGGACCTACGAGCAGTACTTC. Protein product: CASRKGDGTYEQYF.

The chain links TRBV6-5 to TRBJ2-6, with TRBD1 identical over 7 bases. J was trimmed by 7 bases and V by 6 bases; bases with no gene match: 9. The CDR3 is made up of 15 amino acids. The germline V gene has CDR1 MNHEY and CDR2 SVGAGI. The CDR3 DNA follows: TGTGCCAGCAGGCCCACAGGGGCGAGAGCCAACGTCCTGACTTTC. It encodes CASRPTGARANVLTF.

The gene calls are TRBV20-1 and TRBJ1-3, with a possible D match to TRBD1 (5 bases). Germline V CDR1 and CDR2: DFQATT, SNEGSKA (reference sequence). The CDR3 totals 14 residues. Deletions cut 0 bases from V and 7 bases from J, with 13 bases between. DNA of the CDR3: TGCAGTGCTAGAGATACAGGAGGGTCGAACACCATATATTTT. Residues: CSARDTGGSNTIYF.

This clonotype has ten or more counts. The rearrangement joins TRBV5-4 to TRBJ2-3; 10 bases agree with TRBD2. Looked up from germline, CDR1 is SGHNT and CDR2 is YYREEE (reference sequence). CDR3 length: 15 amino acids. V shed 4 bases and J 6 bases; nucleotides not matched to a gene: 8. This CDR3 is CASSVGLAPPDTQYF. The CDR3 region has the DNA TGTGCCAGCAGCGTGGGACTAGCGCCTCCGGATACGCAGTATTTT.